The entry below gives a single T cell receptor (beta chain) sequence along with its context. This CDR3 has 16 residues. V gave up 1 base and J gave up 5 bases, with 17 bases separating them. The germline CDR1 and CDR2 sequences are LNHNV and YYDKDF (reference sequence). TCRdb's table, derived via immunoSEQ multiplex PCR, lists solely in-frame clones and lacks some. The data show about 320,000 clones, roughly 92% seen once. The data are from a study of brain T cells in children with intractable seizures. Indicated time point: blood from clinic visit 5 months post-surgery; TSC patient then seizure free. Only cases whose brain tissue showed the highest T cell transcript signatures were sequenced. Before surgery, patients took at least one anti-epileptic drug.

The clonotype originates from a boy in the first two years of life with tuberous sclerosis and intractable seizures. The rearrangement links TRBV15 to TRBJ2-5, with TRBD2 as a possible D gene (7 bases). Sample: peripheral blood, taken approximately 5 months after surgery. The CDR3 sequence is CATSRGGGGVWETQYF. CDR3 in DNA: TGTGCCACCAGCAGAGGAGGCGGGGGCGTATGGGAGACCCAGTACTTC.